The 13 T cell receptor beta chains below were found in one sample sequenced in a study of shared clonotypes between healthy human individuals. Using immunoSEQ multiplex PCR, the repertoire was profiled, and TCRdb retains in-frame clones only, with some absent. The repertoire has about 960,000 clones, approximately 80% of them found once; the top ten carry about 1.5%. The sequencing sample was made of memory CD4+ T cells sorted from blood. Subset: CD45RA-negative fraction. These receptors originate from a man between 18 and 29 years old in good health.

The chain couples TRBV12-5 to TRBJ2-3; 8 nucleotides agree with TRBD2. Germline V CDR1 and CDR2: LGHNT, FRNRAP. V shed 3 bases, J shed 4 bases, and the junction held 9 bases outside the gene matches. CDR3 length equals 16 residues. The CDR3 DNA follows: TGTGCTAGTGGTTTCCGGACTAGCTCTACGGCAGATACGCAGTATTTT. Protein product: CASGFRTSSTADTQYF.

This clone was picked up a small number of times. V is TRBV30 and J is TRBJ1-1; no definite D call. CDR3 size: 13 residues. V was clipped by 2 bases and J by 1 base, with 8 bases between them. CDR1 and CDR2 (germline): GTSNPN, SVGIG (reference sequence). For the CDR3, the DNA is TGTGCCTGGAGTAAGGGCCCGAACACTGAAGCTTTCTTT. It encodes CAWSKGPNTEAFF.

V and J are TRBV4-2 and TRBJ2-5, with a weak D call TRBD2 (6 bases). CDR1 and CDR2 (germline): LGHNA, YNFKEQ. V was cut by 6 bases and J by 5 bases, with 16 bases left in between. This CDR3 has 14 amino acids. CDR3 nucleotide sequence: TGTGCCAGCAGTCCTATCGGGGAGGTGGAGACCCAGTACTTC. Translating it yields CASSPIGEVETQYF.

The chain uses TRBV27 and TRBJ1-1; 8 bases line up with TRBD1. Looked up from germline, CDR1 is MNHEY and CDR2 is SMNVEV (reference sequence). This CDR3 is 15 amino acids long. The junction had 11 bases not matched to a gene; V was cut back by 8 bases and J by 3 bases. CDR3 sequence (DNA): TGTGCCAGCGGACGTGACAGGGGAATGGACACTGAAGCTTTCTTT. It translates to CASGRDRGMDTEAFF.

This clone was picked up many times. The V gene is TRBV10-2, the J gene TRBJ2-7; weak D call: TRBD1 (6 bases). Trimming took off 5 bases at V and 5 bases at J, with 13 bases between the two ends. Germline V CDR1 and CDR2: WSHSY, SAAADI. The CDR3 extends over 13 amino acids. For the CDR3, the DNA is TGCGCCAGCAGTACAGGGAGAGGGAACGAGCAGTACTTC. This sequence encodes CASSTGRGNEQYF.

This chain connects TRBV5-1 to TRBJ2-3; D unresolved. The CDR3 has 15 amino acids. The V gene lost 0 bases and the J gene lost 11 bases, with 19 bases spanning the gap. The germline CDR1 and CDR2 sequences are SGHRS and YFSETQ. The CDR3 loop is CASSLDPSRGSKQYF. For the CDR3, the DNA is TGCGCCAGCAGCTTGGATCCTTCGCGTGGGTCTAAGCAGTATTTT.

This clone appeared a few times. This chain connects TRBV30 to TRBJ2-3, with 9 bases that match TRBD2. The ends lost 2 bases at V and 3 bases at J; junction bases unmatched: 3. The CDR3 sequence is 14 residues long. The germline gives CDR1 GTSNPN, CDR2 SVGIG (reference sequence). As DNA, the CDR3 is TGTGCCTGGAGTTTGGGACTAGCTACAGATACGCAGTATTTT. This codes for CAWSLGLATDTQYF.

This chain joins TRBV1 and TRBJ1-5. TRBV1 is labeled a pseudogene. The length of the CDR3 is 13 residues. CDR3 sequence (DNA): TGCACCAGCAGCCAAGATGGCGTCCAGCCCCAGCATTTT. Its protein is CTSSQDGVQPQHF.

This rearrangement joins TRBV6-5 to TRBJ2-7; TRBD1 matches at 8 bases. Germline lookup yields CDR1 MNHEY and CDR2 SVGAGI. This CDR3 comprises 13 residues. Trimming removed 4 bases from V and 4 bases from J; junction bases left unmatched: 3. CDR3 in DNA: TGTGCCAGCAGTTGGGACAGGAGTTACGAGCAGTACTTC. This translates into CASSWDRSYEQYF.

The chain joins TRBV4-1 to TRBJ2-1; 9 bases fit TRBD1. Per germline, CDR1 MGHRA and CDR2 YSYEKL. The CDR3 loop spans 17 amino acids. With 6 bases clipped from V and 1 base from J, the junction kept 10 bases outside the gene matches. CDR3 sequence reads: CASSSLGQGLSYNEQFF. The CDR3, as DNA: TGCGCCAGCAGTTCCCTCGGACAGGGGTTGTCCTACAATGAGCAGTTCTTC.

Concerning this clone: The sample carries other DNA sequences with the same CDR3. The chain recombines TRBV7-3 with TRBJ2-5, with 11 bases fitting TRBD2. The CDR3 sequence is 15 residues long. V was clipped by 5 bases and J by 1 base; unmatched bases: 3. Germline values: CDR1 SGHTA, CDR2 FQGTGA. The CDR3 sequence: CASSLGLAGQETQYF. The CDR3 DNA reads TGTGCCAGCAGCCTTGGACTAGCGGGCCAAGAGACCCAGTACTTC.

This clone has just one count. The rearrangement joins TRBV6-1 to TRBJ1-1; 10 bases fit TRBD1. Germline V gene data show CDR1 as MNHNS and CDR2 as SASEGT. V dropped 11 bases and J dropped 0; count of bases not matched to a gene: 3. The CDR3 length is 13 residues. CDR3 protein: CAGQGVLNTEAFF. CDR3 nucleotide sequence: TGTGCCGGACAGGGGGTTTTGAACACTGAAGCTTTCTTT.

This clone was detected ten times or more. The chain has TRBV19 and TRBJ2-5, with a weak D call TRBD2 (6 bases). Germline V CDR1 and CDR2: LNHDA, SQIVND (reference sequence). V lost 11 bases to trimming and J lost 4 bases, with 17 bases between them. This CDR3 region has 13 residues. CDR3: CAAGGTLGETQYF. As DNA, the CDR3 is TGTGCCGCCGGGGGTACCTTGGGAGAGACCCAGTACTTC.